This TCR beta chain was identified during a study of cytomegalovirus exposure and HLA in healthy donors. General study results and limits: Later analysis associated a missense DCLRE1C variant with TCR beta V- and J-gene trimming.

Unmatched junction bases numbered 3, after V lost 7 bases and J lost 3 bases. CDR3 size: 13 residues. From germline, CDR1 is MDHEN and CDR2 SYDVKM. Concerning this clone: Its antigen is currently unknown.

PCR employed 60 Vbeta and 13 Jbeta primers. The data were produced by immunoSEQ multiplex PCR, yet TCRdb's version contains in-frame clones alone and is incomplete. Here the sample spans 150,000 to 200,000 clones, roughly 82% being singletons. The TCR was taken from a man between 35 and 55 years old in good health and CMV-seronegative. The sample comprised PBMCs. The rearrangement uses TRBV28 and TRBJ2-1; 7 bases are a match to TRBD2. As DNA, the CDR3 is TGTGCCAGCATGGGGGGGGTCTACAATGAGCAGTTCTTC. Translated: CASMGGVYNEQFF.